These 30 T cell receptor beta chains share one sample of origin, sequenced in a study of blood T cell repertoires in COVID-19. Here immunoSEQ multiplex PCR was the method, and the copy in TCRdb shows in-frame clones only, minus some. The table lists 200,000 to 250,000 clones, roughly 80% of them singletons. Sequencing used peripheral blood. These receptors came from an elderly woman with acute or convalescent COVID-19.

Here the CDR3 reads CASSLAGTGANTEAFF. The CDR3 DNA follows: TGTGCCAGCAGCTTAGCGGGGACAGGGGCGAACACTGAAGCTTTCTTT. This chain connects TRBV7-6 to TRBJ1-1; 10 bases map to TRBD1. Looked up from germline, CDR1 is SGHVS and CDR2 is FNYEAQ. This CDR3 is 16 amino acids long. V lost 0 bases, J lost 1 base, and 2 bases stayed unmatched.

The chain joins TRBV2 to TRBJ1-6; 7 nucleotides agree with TRBD1. The V and J ends lost 6 bases and 7 bases, in that order; junction bases with no gene match: 9. The CDR3 covers 15 residues. The germline gives CDR1 SNHLY, CDR2 FYNNEI. The CDR3 nucleotides are TGTGCCAGCAGCCGAGACAGGGATCGGAATTCACCCCTCCACTTT. Its translation is CASSRDRDRNSPLHF. Based on the CDR3 plus reference TRBV2 and TRBJ1-6, the full variable domain is EPEVTQTPSHQVTQMGQEVILRCVPISNHLYFYWYRQILGQKVEFLVSFYNNEISEKSEIFDDQFSVERPDGSNFTLKIRSTKLEDSAMYFCASSRDRDRNSPLHFGNGTRLTVT.

CDR3 sequence (DNA): TGTGCCAGCAAACTAGCGGGCGTGGATACGCAGTATTTT. Translating gives CASKLAGVDTQYF. This chain links TRBV12-3 or TRBV12-4 with TRBJ2-3; the match to TRBD2 covers 9 bases. After removal of 7 bases from V and 6 bases from J, the junction contained 5 bases not matched to a gene. The CDR3 is made up of 13 amino acids.

This chain links TRBV5-1 with TRBJ2-7; 7 positions agree with TRBD1. The CDR3 runs 15 residues. Germline V gene sequence: CDR1 SGHRS, CDR2 YFSETQ. V was clipped by 4 bases and J by 4 bases; unmatched bases: 11. DNA of the CDR3: TGCGCCAGCAGCGAGGGGACAGCCAGAGGGTACGAGCAGTACTTC. As protein: CASSEGTARGYEQYF.

This clone was picked up a small number of times. The J gene is TRBJ1-2, the V gene TRBV21-1; the D segment call TRBD1 is taken from the table without a DNA check. TRBV21-1 is a pseudogene segment. There are 16 residues in the CDR3. The CDR3 DNA follows: TGTGCCAGCAGCAACAAACCCGGACAGGGGACCTATGGCTACACCTTC. It codes for CASSNKPGQGTYGYTF.

This rearrangement joins TRBV9 to TRBJ2-7, with D hard to call. Trimming stripped 5 bases from V and 4 bases from J, with 13 bases between. The CDR3 consists of 13 residues. Germline V CDR1 and CDR2: SGDLS, YYNGEE. The CDR3 protein is CASSGQVEYEQYF. CDR3 coding DNA: TGTGCCAGCAGTGGGCAAGTTGAATACGAGCAGTACTTC.

This rearrangement joins TRBV10-3 to TRBJ2-7; weak D call: TRBD2 (6 bases). CDR3 length equals 16 residues. Trimming stripped 0 bases from V and 6 bases from J, with 18 bases between. Germline V CDR1 and CDR2: ENHRY, SYGVKD. The CDR3 nucleotides are TGTGCCATCAGTGAGTCGGGAGACGGGAGAAAGGGCGAGCAGTACTTC. Protein: CAISESGDGRKGEQYF.

This clone has only a few counts. One end of the junction fails to match germline, which may point to a read error. This sequence joins TRBV7-7 and TRBJ2-5, with D tentatively TRBD2 (5 bases). Germline V gives CDR1 SSHAT, CDR2 FNYEAQ (reference sequence). The CDR3 is 15 amino acids. The CDR3 bases are TGTGCTAGCAGCCCCCAAGGGAGTTCCCAAGAGACCCAGTACTTC. Residues: CASSPQGSSQETQYF.

The chain uses TRBV5-1 and TRBJ1-3; 12 bases line up with TRBD1. The V gene end was trimmed by 3 bases and the J gene end by 7 bases; junction bases not matched to a gene: 5. The length of the CDR3 is 15 residues. Germline assignment: CDR1 SGHRS and CDR2 YFSETQ. The CDR3 DNA follows: TGCGCCAGCAGCTCGGGACAGGGGGCTTGGAACACCATATATTTT. It encodes CASSSGQGAWNTIYF.

The CDR3 DNA follows: TGTGCCAGTTTTTCCGGGGACTCCTATAATTCACCCCTCCACTTT. It is translated as CASFSGDSYNSPLHF. The rearrangement uses TRBV28 and TRBJ1-6; no clear D gene. Trimming left V 9 bases short and J 0 bases short, with 12 bases between. From germline, CDR1 is MDHEN and CDR2 SYDVKM. The CDR3 length is 15 residues.

The rearrangement joins TRBV27 to TRBJ2-7; 13 nucleotides match TRBD2. This CDR3 has 16 amino acids. J gave up 6 bases and V 2 bases, and 7 bases lay outside the gene matches. Germline assignment: CDR1 MNHEY and CDR2 SMNVEV (reference sequence). Written as DNA, the CDR3 is TGTGCCAGCAGTTTACCAGGACTAGCGGGAGTAAGCGAGCAGTACTTC. Protein product: CASSLPGLAGVSEQYF.

The chain couples TRBV13 to TRBJ2-7; 8 bases are a match to TRBD2. The germline CDR1 and CDR2 sequences are PRHDT and FYEKMQ (reference sequence). The CDR3 covers 15 residues. J lost 5 bases, V lost 5 bases, and 11 bases had no gene match. CDR3 sequence (DNA): TGTGCCAGCAGCCTGTTGCTAGCGGGTCTGGACGAGCAGTACTTC. Its translation: CASSLLLAGLDEQYF.

This clone was seen more than once but under ten times. This chain connects TRBV2 to TRBJ1-1, with D maybe TRBD1 (5 bases). This CDR3 spans 15 amino acids. V was pared by 6 bases and J by 3 bases, with 17 bases between. Germline-derived CDR1 and CDR2 are SNHLY and FYNNEI. The CDR3 sequence: CASSRDWGRYTEAFF. CDR3 in DNA: TGTGCCAGCAGCCGGGACTGGGGGAGGTACACTGAAGCTTTCTTT.

J is TRBJ1-1 and V is TRBV29-1; 8 nucleotides agree with TRBD1. The CDR3 contains 16 residues. Trimming removed 6 bases from V and 2 bases from J; junction bases left unmatched: 14. CDR1 SQVTM and CDR2 ANQGSEA come from the germline V gene. CDR3 in amino acids: CSVYTSGTGLNTEAFF. Written as DNA, the CDR3 is TGCAGCGTCTACACCTCCGGGACAGGACTTAACACTGAAGCTTTCTTT. The variable domain in full, with the rest retrieved from reference TRBV29-1 and TRBJ1-1, is SAVISQKPSRDICQRGTSLTIQCQVDSQVTMMFWYRQQPGQSLTLIATANQGSEATYESGFVIDKFPISRPNLTFSTLTVSNMSPEDSSIYLCSVYTSGTGLNTEAFFGQGTRLTVV.

The chain has TRBV29-1 and TRBJ2-7, with 8 bases lining up with TRBD2. Per the germline V gene, CDR1 is SQVTM and CDR2 is ANQGSEA. CDR3 size: 11 residues. V was clipped by 7 bases and J by 7 bases; unmatched bases: 6. DNA for the CDR3: TGCAGCGCCGGGGGGGGCGGTGAGCAGTACTTC. The encoded protein is CSAGGGGEQYF.

The V and J genes are TRBV10-3 and TRBJ2-7; D perhaps matches TRBD1 (6 bases). V lost 7 bases and J 3 bases, leaving 13 bases between the germline ends. The CDR3 spans 13 residues. Germline V gene lookup returns CDR1 ENHRY and CDR2 SYGVKD. The CDR3 loop reads CAIISQGGYEQYF. The CDR3 region has the DNA TGTGCCATCATATCACAGGGTGGCTACGAGCAGTACTTC.

The rearrangement links TRBV5-1 to TRBJ2-1, with 16 bases matching TRBD2. Unmatched junction bases numbered 4, after V lost 3 bases and J lost 4 bases. Germline lookup yields CDR1 SGHRS and CDR2 YFSETQ. CDR3 size: 17 residues. CDR3 residues: CASSSGLAGGPYNEQFF. For the CDR3, the DNA is TGCGCCAGCAGCTCGGGACTAGCGGGAGGGCCTTACAATGAGCAGTTCTTC.

The J gene is TRBJ1-2, the V gene TRBV3-1 (or the pseudogene TRBV3-2); the match to TRBD1 covers 9 bases. Germline V gives CDR1 LGHDT, CDR2 YNNKEL (reference sequence). Losses at the gene ends were 8 bases for V and 1 base for J; bases not matched to a gene: 8. The CDR3 length is 15 residues. The CDR3 bases are TGTGCCAGCGGCGGACAGGGGAGAGGTAACTATGGCTACACCTTC. Residues: CASGGQGRGNYGYTF.

This chain connects TRBV7-3 to TRBJ2-2; 10 bases map to TRBD1. V lost 2 bases to trimming and J lost 3 bases; unmatched junction nucleotides: 0. The CDR3 has 15 amino acids. The germline gives CDR1 SGHTA, CDR2 FQGTGA. CDR3 nucleotide sequence: TGTGCCAGCAGCTTAGGGACAGGGGACACCGGGGAGCTGTTTTTT. Amino acid sequence: CASSLGTGDTGELFF.

This clone was counted only a few times. J is TRBJ1-2 and V is TRBV5-1; D remains ambiguous. Germline V CDR1 and CDR2: SGHRS, YFSETQ. V gave up 0 bases and J gave up 8 bases, with 14 bases separating them. The CDR3 extends over 14 amino acids. The CDR3 region has the DNA TGCGCCAGCAGCTTGGACGCCCGGTACGAGGGCTACACCTTC. As protein: CASSLDARYEGYTF.

The chain carries TRBV19 and TRBJ1-4; no clear D gene. With 8 bases removed from V and 4 bases from J, the gap between germline ends came to 11 bases. Germline-derived CDR1 and CDR2 are LNHDA and SQIVND (reference sequence). This CDR3 has 13 amino acids. The CDR3 here is CASQPGVNEKLFF. CDR3 in DNA: TGTGCCAGTCAACCCGGGGTTAATGAAAAACTGTTTTTT. Variable domain in full (rest from reference TRBV19 and TRBJ1-4): DGGITQSPKYLFRKEGQNVTLSCEQNLNHDAMYWYRQDPGQGLRLIYYSQIVNDFQKGDIAEGYSVSREKKESFPLTVTSAQKNPTAFYLCASQPGVNEKLFFGSGTQLSVL.

The rearrangement joins TRBV5-4 to TRBJ2-3; a weak D match, TRBD2 (6 bases). The CDR3 loop spans 15 amino acids. Trimming shortened V by 5 bases and J by 1 base, and 14 bases separated the two germline ends. Germline CDR1 reads SGHNT; CDR2 reads YYREEE (reference sequence). This CDR3 is CASRLRGEGTDTQYF. The DNA for the CDR3 is TGTGCCAGCAGACTGCGGGGAGAAGGCACAGATACGCAGTATTTT.

V gene TRBV30 combines with J gene TRBJ1-5, with D maybe TRBD1 (6 bases). The germline V and J ends were trimmed by 2 bases and 8 bases, with 16 bases remaining between them. Germline assignment: CDR1 GTSNPN and CDR2 SVGIG (reference sequence). CDR3 size: 14 residues. CDR3 sequence reads: CAWSTGGHMEPQHF. The CDR3 region has the DNA TGTGCCTGGAGTACCGGGGGGCATATGGAGCCCCAGCATTTT. The full variable domain, rest sourced from reference TRBV30 and TRBJ1-5, is SQTIHQWPATLVQPVGSPLSLECTVEGTSNPNLYWYRQAAGRGLQLLFYSVGIGQISSEVPQNLSASRPQDRQFILSSKKLLLSDSGFYLCAWSTGGHMEPQHFGDGTRLSIL.

This sequence joins TRBV19 and TRBJ1-5, with TRBD1 matching 7 bases. Germline assignment: CDR1 LNHDA and CDR2 SQIVND (reference sequence). The V gene end was trimmed by 0 bases and the J gene end by 7 bases; junction bases not matched to a gene: 9. This CDR3 contains 16 residues. The CDR3 DNA follows: TGTGCCAGTAGTATAGAGGCCGCCGCAGGGGGACAGCCCCAGCATTTT. Translating it yields CASSIEAAAGGQPQHF.

This chain connects TRBV7-6 to TRBJ2-3; no definite D call. The CDR3 loop spans 15 amino acids. V was clipped by 5 bases and J by 0 bases, with 12 bases between them. Germline V gene sequence: CDR1 SGHVS, CDR2 FNYEAQ. CDR3 nucleotides: TGTGCCAGCAGCCTGCGAGGAACTAGCACAGATACGCAGTATTTT. Translation gives CASSLRGTSTDTQYF.

This clone was seen at least ten times. The chain is built from TRBV5-6 and TRBJ2-2, with D possibly matching TRBD2 (6 bases). Germline lookup yields CDR1 SGHDT and CDR2 YYEEEE. Trimming took 2 bases from V and 1 from J, leaving 9 bases between them. The CDR3 consists of 15 residues. CDR3 region: CASSFGTLNTGELFF. CDR3 coding DNA: TGTGCCAGCAGCTTCGGGACTTTGAACACCGGGGAGCTGTTTTTT.

This chain uses TRBV5-8 with TRBJ1-1, with 7 bases that match TRBD1. The trim removed 0 bases at V and 2 bases at J, leaving 4 bases unmatched. The CDR3 extends over 15 amino acids. The germline gives CDR1 SGHTS, CDR2 YDEGEE. In nucleotides, the CDR3 is TGTGCCAGCAGCTTGGGAGGGACAGTAAACACTGAAGCTTTCTTT. It yields the protein CASSLGGTVNTEAFF.

This clone appeared a few times. The gene calls are TRBV9 and TRBJ2-1; the match to TRBD2 covers 11 bases. CDR3 length equals 17 residues. Per germline, CDR1 SGDLS and CDR2 YYNGEE. The J segment lost 4 bases and the V segment lost 3 bases, leaving 9 bases of the junction unmatched. CDR3 region: CASSAAASGGPYNEQFF. CDR3 sequence (DNA): TGTGCCAGCAGCGCCGCAGCTAGCGGGGGGCCTTACAATGAGCAGTTCTTC. Using reference TRBV9 and TRBJ2-1 for the parts outside the CDR3, the full variable domain is DSGVTQTPKHLITATGQRVTLRCSPRSGDLSVYWYQQSLDQGLQFLIQYYNGEERAKGNILERFSAQQFPDLHSELNLSSLELGDSALYFCASSAAASGGPYNEQFFGPGTRLTVL.

The rearrangement links TRBV10-2 to TRBJ1-1; possible D gene TRBD1, 6 bases. Germline V lookup: CDR1 WSHSY, CDR2 SAAADI. The CDR3 runs 17 residues. V lost 0 bases to trimming and J lost 7 bases, with 21 bases between them. DNA of the CDR3: TGCGCCAGCAGTGAGTCGGCCCCAGGGGTAGGGAGTAATGAAGCTTTCTTT. Amino acids: CASSESAPGVGSNEAFF.

The V call is TRBV29-1, the J call TRBJ1-1, with 7 bases aligning to TRBD1. Germline assignment: CDR1 SQVTM and CDR2 ANQGSEA. V gave up 8 bases and J gave up 1 base; unmatched junction bases: 10. The CDR3 sequence is 14 residues long. The chain's CDR3 is CSTLPTGTNTEAFF. The CDR3 nucleotides read TGCAGCACCCTCCCGACAGGGACGAACACTGAAGCTTTCTTT.